This T cell receptor (beta chain) derives from a study of cytomegalovirus exposure and HLA in healthy donors. The V and J ends lost 1 base and 1 base respectively, with 13 bases between them. Germline CDR1 reads SGHRS; CDR2 reads YFSETQ. The CDR3 runs 16 residues. Only one count was recorded for this clone. Its antigen is as yet unknown. Study observations and caveats: Most of the CMV-associated TCR beta chains (in a later analysis) appeared to be HLA-restricted.

A multiplex PCR was run with 60 Vbeta primers and 13 Jbeta primers. The method was immunoSEQ multiplex PCR; TCRdb's version includes in-frame clones alone and lacks a portion of them. The sample has under 250,000 clones; around 85% are singletons. The sequence was collected from a woman in her fifties or sixties in good health and CMV-seronegative. The genes are TRBV5-1 and TRBJ2-3; D is uncertain. The specimen sequenced was PBMCs. The CDR3 is CASSLLSSARTDTQYF. DNA of the CDR3: TGCGCCAGCAGCTTGCTCTCGAGCGCCCGCACAGATACGCAGTATTTT.